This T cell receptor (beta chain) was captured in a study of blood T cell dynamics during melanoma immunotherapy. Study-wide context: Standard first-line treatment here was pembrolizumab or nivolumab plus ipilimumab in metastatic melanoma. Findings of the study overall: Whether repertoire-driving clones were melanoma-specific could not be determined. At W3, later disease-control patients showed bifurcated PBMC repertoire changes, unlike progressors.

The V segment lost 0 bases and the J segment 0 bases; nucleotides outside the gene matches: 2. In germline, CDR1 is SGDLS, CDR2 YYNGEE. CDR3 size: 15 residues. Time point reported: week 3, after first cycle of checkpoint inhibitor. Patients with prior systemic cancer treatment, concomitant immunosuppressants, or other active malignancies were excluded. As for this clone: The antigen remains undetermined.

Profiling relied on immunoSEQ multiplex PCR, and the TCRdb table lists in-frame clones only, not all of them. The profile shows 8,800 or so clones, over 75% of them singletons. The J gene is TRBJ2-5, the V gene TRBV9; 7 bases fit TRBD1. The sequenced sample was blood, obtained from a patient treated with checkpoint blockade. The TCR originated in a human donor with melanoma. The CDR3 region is CASSVVGTDQETQYF. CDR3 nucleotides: TGTGCCAGCAGCGTAGTGGGGACAGACCAAGAGACCCAGTACTTC.